This TCR beta chain is from a study of OX40 agonist ivuxolimab in advanced cancers. Produced via immunoSEQ multiplex PCR; TCRdb's table is partial and in-frame only. Of some 40,000 clones detected, approximately 82% appear once; the ten largest clones hold 22%. A history of autoimmune disease or systemic immunosuppression excluded patients. Blood was sampled at baseline, cycle 4 day 1, and cycle 7 day 1. Germline V lookup: CDR1 SGHAT, CDR2 FQNNGV. The CDR3 runs to 13 residues. This sequence originates from an adult with an advanced solid tumor such as melanoma, head and neck, liver or kidney cancer. V is TRBV11-2 and J is TRBJ2-5; either TRBD1 or TRBD2 may supply D (5 bases each). The J call could be wrong; TRBJ2-7 is a better fit for the DNA end. Sequencing used CD4+ or CD8+ T cells sorted from blood, obtained in a trial of the OX40 agonist ivuxolimab. CDR3 bases: TGTGCCAGCAGCTCCGGGACCCCCTACGAGCAGTACTTC. As protein: CASSSGTPYEQYF.